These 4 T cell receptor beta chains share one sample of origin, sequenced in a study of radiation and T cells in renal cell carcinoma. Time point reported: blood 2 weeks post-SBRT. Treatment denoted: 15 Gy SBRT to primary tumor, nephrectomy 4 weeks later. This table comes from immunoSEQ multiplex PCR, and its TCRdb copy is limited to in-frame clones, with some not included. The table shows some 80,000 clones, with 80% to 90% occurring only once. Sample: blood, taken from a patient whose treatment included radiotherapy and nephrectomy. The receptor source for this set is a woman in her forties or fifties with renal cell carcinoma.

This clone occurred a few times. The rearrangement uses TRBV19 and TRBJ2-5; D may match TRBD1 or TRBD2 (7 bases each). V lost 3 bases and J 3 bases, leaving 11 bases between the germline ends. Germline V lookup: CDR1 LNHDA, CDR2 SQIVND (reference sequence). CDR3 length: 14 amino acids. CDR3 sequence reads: CASSIPGGEETQYF. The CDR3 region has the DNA TGTGCCAGTAGTATTCCAGGGGGGGAAGAGACCCAGTACTTC.

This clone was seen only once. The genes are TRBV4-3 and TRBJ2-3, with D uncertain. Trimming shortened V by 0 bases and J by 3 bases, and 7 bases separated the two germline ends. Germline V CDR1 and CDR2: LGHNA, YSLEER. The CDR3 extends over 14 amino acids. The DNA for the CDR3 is TGCGCCAGCAGCCAAGATATACAGACAGATACGCAGTATTTT. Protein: CASSQDIQTDTQYF.

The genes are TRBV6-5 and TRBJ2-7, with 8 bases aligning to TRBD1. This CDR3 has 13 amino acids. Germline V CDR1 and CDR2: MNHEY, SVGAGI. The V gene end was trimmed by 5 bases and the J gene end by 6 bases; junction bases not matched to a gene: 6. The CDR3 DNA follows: TGTGCCAGCAGTGACGCGACAGGGGCCGAGCAGTACTTC. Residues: CASSDATGAEQYF.

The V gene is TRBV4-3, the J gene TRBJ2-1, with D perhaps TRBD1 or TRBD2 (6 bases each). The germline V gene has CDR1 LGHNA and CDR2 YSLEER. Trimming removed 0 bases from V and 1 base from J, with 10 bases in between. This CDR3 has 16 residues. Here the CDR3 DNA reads TGCGCCAGCAGCCAAGACGGGGGCGCGTCCTACAATGAGCAGTTCTTC. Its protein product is CASSQDGGASYNEQFF.